The 19 T cell receptor beta chains below were found in one sample sequenced in a study of CD8 T cells in Susac syndrome (dated 2019 in TCRdb). Receptor libraries were prepared by the immunoSEQ multiplex PCR assay. RNA was extracted using the RNeasy kit, and roughly 0.5 to 1 ug of the RNA was reverse transcribed with random hexamers. TCRdb took the public reads, trimmed them with fastp at Q25, ran MiXCR for clone calling and kept in-frame beta chains. Every entry covers one CDR3 protein and lists the most common genes and DNA from its rows. The sample contains 200,000 or so distinct CDR3 sequences, nearly 95% of them found a single time. In total, the top ten clones hold 0.093% of the sample. Sequencing input: CD4+ T cells from PBMCs. The receptors originated from a human donor with multiple sclerosis.

The V call is TRBV14, the J call TRBJ2-1; 7 bases are shared with TRBD2. Germline CDR1 and CDR2: SGHDN and FVKESK. The CDR3 spans 15 residues. The trim removed 3 bases at V and 2 bases at J, leaving 4 bases unmatched. The CDR3 region has the DNA TGTGCCAGCAGCCAGGGAGGGACCACCTACAATGAGCAGTTCTTC. This gives the protein CASSQGGTTYNEQFF.

The chain couples TRBV9 to TRBJ2-7, with 8 bases aligning to TRBD1. Germline-derived CDR1 and CDR2 are SGDLS and YYNGEE. The CDR3 contains 15 residues. V lost 4 bases and J lost 7; bases outside the gene matches: 13. The CDR3: CASSPRAQGAREQYF. The CDR3 DNA follows: TGTGCCAGCAGCCCCCGTGCGCAGGGGGCCCGGGAGCAGTACTTC.

The chain combines TRBV29-1 with TRBJ1-2; possibly TRBD1 for D (6 bases). Between the trimmed V and J ends, which lost 5 bases and 7 bases, there was a span of 14 bases. Germline V lookup: CDR1 SQVTM, CDR2 ANQGSEA. The CDR3 contains 12 residues. CDR3 coding DNA: TGCAGCGTTAAAAAGGGGGATAGTGGCTACACCTTC. The encoded protein is CSVKKGDSGYTF.

The chain has TRBV6-1 and TRBJ1-5, with TRBD1 identical over 7 bases. CDR1 is MNHNS, CDR2 SASEGT, per germline. Trimming took 6 bases from V and 2 from J; bases not matched to a gene: 13. This CDR3 spans 17 amino acids. CDR3 coding DNA: TGTGCCAGCAGCCCTCTGGCAGGGGGAATGCGCAATCAGCCCCAGCATTTT. Translation gives CASSPLAGGMRNQPQHF.

This rearrangement joins TRBV27 to TRBJ1-2; 9 bases are shared with TRBD1. After removal of 2 bases from V and 4 bases from J, the junction contained 2 bases not matched to a gene. Germline CDR1 MNHEY, CDR2 SMNVEV (reference sequence). The CDR3 spans 14 residues. CDR3 in amino acids: CASSLAGQGYGYTF. Here the CDR3 DNA reads TGTGCCAGCAGTTTAGCGGGACAGGGCTATGGCTACACCTTC.

Concerning this clonotype: The junction shows a germline mismatch at one end, possibly a read error. The chain joins TRBV9 to TRBJ1-2; no reliable D call. The CDR3 consists of 14 residues. Germline V gives CDR1 SGDLS, CDR2 YYNGEE. The CDR3, as DNA: TGTGCCAGCAGCGTAGGCACAGATAACGATGGCTACACCTTC. It translates to CASSVGTDNDGYTF.

The chain links TRBV3-1 to TRBJ2-7; TRBD1 matches at 7 bases. This CDR3 comprises 15 residues. Germline CDR1 and CDR2: LGHDT and YNNKEL (reference sequence). The V and J ends lost 1 base and 4 bases, in that order; junction bases with no gene match: 7. For the CDR3, the DNA is TGTGCCAGCAGCCAAGCTTCAGGGGGACGTTACGAGCAGTACTTC. This gives the protein CASSQASGGRYEQYF.

The gene calls are TRBV9 and TRBJ2-4; the D gene is possibly TRBD1 (6 bases). V lost 0 bases to trimming and J lost 6 bases, with 13 bases between them. Germline-derived CDR1 and CDR2 are SGDLS and YYNGEE. The CDR3 is made up of 15 amino acids. CDR3 DNA: TGTGCCAGCAGCGTAGGGACAGTATCGTCAAACATTCAGTACTTC. Translation: CASSVGTVSSNIQYF.

The chain joins TRBV18 to TRBJ2-1, with 7 bases aligning to TRBD1. CDR3 length: 15 residues. The V and J ends lost 3 bases and 4 bases, in that order; junction bases with no gene match: 6. Per germline, CDR1 KGHSH and CDR2 LQKENI. DNA for the CDR3: TGTGCCAGCTCACCGGGGACAGTTCATTACAATGAGCAGTTCTTC. This codes for CASSPGTVHYNEQFF.

The CDR3 reads CASSLVDGTQETQYF. Written as DNA, the CDR3 is TGTGCCAGCAGCCTCGTTGACGGGACCCAAGAGACCCAGTACTTC. The V call is TRBV4-2, the J call TRBJ2-5; D tentatively fits TRBD1 or TRBD2 (5 bases each). Trimming left V 4 bases short and J 1 base short, with 13 bases between. This CDR3 region has 15 residues. CDR1 is LGHNA, CDR2 YNFKEQ, per germline.

The chain couples TRBV20-1 to TRBJ1-5, with D unclear. This CDR3 has 18 residues. Germline CDR1 DFQATT, CDR2 SNEGSKA (reference sequence). The V end lost 2 bases, the J end lost 3 bases, and 23 bases lay between the germline ends. The CDR3 reads CSARSRFSGPADNQPQHF. The CDR3 nucleotides are TGCAGTGCTAGATCCAGGTTTAGTGGCCCGGCGGACAATCAGCCCCAGCATTTT.

This clonotype was detected once. V is TRBV5-4 and J is TRBJ2-3; D unclear. There are 11 residues in the CDR3. Between the trimmed V and J ends, which lost 1 base and 5 bases, there was a span of 2 bases. Germline lookup yields CDR1 SGHNT and CDR2 YYREEE (reference sequence). This CDR3 reads CASSLKDTQYF. DNA for the CDR3: TGTGCCAGCAGCTTGAAAGATACGCAGTATTTT.

The count of this clonotype is one. V is TRBV5-1 and J is TRBJ2-1, with D perhaps matching TRBD1 (6 bases). Looked up from germline, CDR1 is SGHRS and CDR2 is YFSETQ. CDR3 length equals 14 residues. The V and J ends lost 7 bases and 4 bases respectively, with 15 bases between them. This chain's CDR3 is CASAQGQGYNEQFF. The CDR3, as DNA: TGCGCCAGCGCCCAGGGGCAGGGGTACAATGAGCAGTTCTTC.

The chain employs TRBV20-1 and TRBJ2-2; 12 positions match TRBD2. V lost 5 bases and J lost 5; bases outside the gene matches: 3. The CDR3 runs 14 residues. Germline V CDR1 and CDR2: DFQATT, SNEGSKA (reference sequence). In DNA, the CDR3 is TGCAGTGCTCAAGGACTAGCGGGAACCGGGGAGCTGTTTTTT. This gives the protein CSAQGLAGTGELFF.

The chain links TRBV20-1 to TRBJ2-1; no reliable D call. V was trimmed by 0 bases and J by 1 base, leaving 10 bases between them. The CDR3 contains 15 residues. Germline CDR1 is DFQATT and CDR2 is SNEGSKA (reference sequence). CDR3 in amino acids: CSARDTVSSYNEQFF. The DNA of the CDR3 is TGCAGTGCTAGAGATACAGTTTCATCCTACAATGAGCAGTTCTTC.

The V call is TRBV9, the J call TRBJ1-2; weak D call: TRBD1 (6 bases). The germline V and J ends were trimmed by 0 bases and 5 bases, with 8 bases remaining between them. Germline V gene sequence: CDR1 SGDLS, CDR2 YYNGEE. The CDR3 extends over 13 amino acids. This chain's CDR3 is CASSVDREYGYTF. The CDR3 nucleotides read TGTGCCAGCAGCGTAGACAGGGAGTATGGCTACACCTTC.

CDR3 bases: TGTGCCAGTATTGGACAGTATGGCTACACCTTC. It specifies CASIGQYGYTF. The chain is built from TRBV19 and TRBJ1-2, with a tentative D call TRBD1 (6 bases). V was pared by 7 bases and J by 5 bases, with 8 bases between. The CDR3 sequence is 11 residues long. CDR1 and CDR2 from the germline V gene are LNHDA and SQIVND (reference sequence).

The CDR3 spells CASSPAFRTGGGDTQYF. For the CDR3, the DNA is TGCGCCAGCAGCCCGGCATTCAGGACAGGGGGCGGAGATACGCAGTATTTT. This chain connects TRBV5-1 to TRBJ2-3; 11 bases map to TRBD1. The CDR3 spans 17 residues. Germline-derived CDR1 and CDR2 are SGHRS and YFSETQ. With 4 bases clipped from V and 5 bases from J, the junction kept 12 bases outside the gene matches.

The chain has TRBV30 and TRBJ2-5; D may be TRBD1 or TRBD2 (6 bases each). The CDR3 has 13 residues. CDR1 is GTSNPN and CDR2 is SVGIG in the germline V gene (reference sequence). The V and J ends lost 5 bases and 5 bases respectively, with 15 bases between them. The CDR3 DNA reads as TGTGCCTGGTCGTGGGGGGCCGGGGAGACCCAGTACTTC. Amino acid sequence: CAWSWGAGETQYF.